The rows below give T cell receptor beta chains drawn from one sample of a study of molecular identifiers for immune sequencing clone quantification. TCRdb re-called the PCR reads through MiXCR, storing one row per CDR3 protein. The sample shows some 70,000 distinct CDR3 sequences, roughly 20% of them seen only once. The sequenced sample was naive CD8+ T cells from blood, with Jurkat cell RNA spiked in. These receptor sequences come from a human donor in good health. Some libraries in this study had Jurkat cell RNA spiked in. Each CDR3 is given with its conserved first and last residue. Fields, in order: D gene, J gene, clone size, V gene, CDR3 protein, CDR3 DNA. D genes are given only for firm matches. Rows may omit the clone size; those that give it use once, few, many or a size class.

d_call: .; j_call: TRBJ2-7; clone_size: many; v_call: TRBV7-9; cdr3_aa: CASSRDRYEQYF; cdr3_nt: TGTGCCAGCAGCCGGGACCGGTACGAGCAGTACTTC
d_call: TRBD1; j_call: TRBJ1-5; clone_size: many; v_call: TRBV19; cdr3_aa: CATRDRVDYSNQPQHF; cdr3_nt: TGTGCCACCCGGGACAGGGTGGATTATAGCAATCAGCCCCAGCATTTT
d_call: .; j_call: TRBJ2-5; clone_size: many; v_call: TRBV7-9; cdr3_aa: CASTEGPGREETQYF; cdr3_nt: TGTGCCAGCACCGAGGGCCCAGGCCGAGAAGAGACCCAGTACTTC
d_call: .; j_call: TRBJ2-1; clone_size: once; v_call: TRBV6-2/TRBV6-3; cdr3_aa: CASSYMRTYNEQFF; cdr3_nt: TGTGCCAGCAGTTATATGAGGACCTACAATGAGCAGTTCTTC
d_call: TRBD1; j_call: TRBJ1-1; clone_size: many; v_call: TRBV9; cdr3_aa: CASSPQGVRDTEAFF; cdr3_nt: TGTGCCAGCAGCCCCCAGGGGGTAAGGGACACTGAAGCTTTCTTT
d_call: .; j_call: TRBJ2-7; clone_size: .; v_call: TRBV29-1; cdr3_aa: CSVADSYEQYF; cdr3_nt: TGCAGCGTGGCGGACAGCTACGAGCAGTACTTC
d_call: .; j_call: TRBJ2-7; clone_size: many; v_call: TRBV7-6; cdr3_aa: CASSLGQGGAYEQYF; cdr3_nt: TGTGCCAGCAGCTTAGGACAGGGAGGGGCCTACGAGCAGTACTTC
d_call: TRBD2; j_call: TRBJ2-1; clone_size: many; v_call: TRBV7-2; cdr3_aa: CASSLGLAGAVSSYNEQFF; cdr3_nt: TGTGCCAGCAGCCTGGGACTAGCGGGAGCGGTTAGCTCCTACAATGAGCAGTTCTTC
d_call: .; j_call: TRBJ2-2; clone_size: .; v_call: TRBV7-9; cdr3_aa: CTSSLKFTGELFF; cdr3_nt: TGTACCAGCAGCTTAAAGTTCACCGGGGAGCTGTTTTTT
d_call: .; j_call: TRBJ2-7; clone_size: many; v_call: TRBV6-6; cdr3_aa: CASSYSGGEQYF; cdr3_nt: TGTGCCAGCAGTTACTCGGGCGGCGAGCAGTACTTC
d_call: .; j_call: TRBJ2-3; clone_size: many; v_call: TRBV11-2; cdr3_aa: CASSQDSQYF; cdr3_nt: TGTGCCAGCAGCCAAGACTCGCAGTATTTT
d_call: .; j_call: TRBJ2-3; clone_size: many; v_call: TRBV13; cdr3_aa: CASSLGLELTQYF; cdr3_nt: TGTGCCAGCAGCTTAGGCCTGGAGCTTACGCAGTATTTT
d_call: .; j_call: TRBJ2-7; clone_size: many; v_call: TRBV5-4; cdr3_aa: CASSLALAPYEQYF; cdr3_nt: TGTGCCAGCAGCTTGGCTCTCGCCCCCTACGAGCAGTACTTC
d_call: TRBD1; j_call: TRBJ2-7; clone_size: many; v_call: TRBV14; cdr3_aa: CASSPQGSALEQYF; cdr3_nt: TGTGCCAGCAGTCCACAGGGGTCTGCCCTCGAGCAGTACTTC
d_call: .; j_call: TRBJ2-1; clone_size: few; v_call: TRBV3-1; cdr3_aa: CASSRLRSARTYNEQFF; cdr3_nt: TGTGCCAGCAGCCGCCTGAGGAGCGCCCGAACCTACAATGAGCAGTTCTTC
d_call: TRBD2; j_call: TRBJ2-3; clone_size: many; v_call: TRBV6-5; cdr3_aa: CASSSSTGLVLGDTQYF; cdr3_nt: TGTGCCAGCAGTTCCTCCACGGGACTAGTTCTCGGAGATACGCAGTATTTT
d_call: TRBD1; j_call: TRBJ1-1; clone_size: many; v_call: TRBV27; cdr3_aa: CASSSRSGGTEAFF; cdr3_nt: TGTGCCAGCAGTTCCCGATCAGGGGGCACTGAAGCTTTCTTT
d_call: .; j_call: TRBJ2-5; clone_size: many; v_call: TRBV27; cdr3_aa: CASSSGATGFQETQYF; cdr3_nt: TGTGCCAGCAGTTCTGGCGCCACGGGGTTCCAAGAGACCCAGTACTTC
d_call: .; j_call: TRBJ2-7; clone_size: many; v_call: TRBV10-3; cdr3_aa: CAISGDFSYEQYF; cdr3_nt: TGTGCCATCAGTGGGGACTTCTCCTACGAGCAGTACTTC
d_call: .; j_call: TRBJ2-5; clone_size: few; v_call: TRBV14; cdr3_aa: CASSQTLWGTYQETQYF; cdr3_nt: TGTGCCAGCAGCCAAACTTTGTGGGGAACGTACCAAGAGACCCAGTACTTC
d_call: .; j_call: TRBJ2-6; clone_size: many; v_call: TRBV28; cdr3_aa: CASSFSTGANVLTF; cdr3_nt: TGTGCCAGCAGTTTTTCGACCGGGGCCAACGTCCTGACTTTC
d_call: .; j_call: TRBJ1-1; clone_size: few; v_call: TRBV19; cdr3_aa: CASSILGLGTEAFF; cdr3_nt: TGTGCCAGTAGTATCTTGGGGTTGGGCACTGAAGCTTTCTTT
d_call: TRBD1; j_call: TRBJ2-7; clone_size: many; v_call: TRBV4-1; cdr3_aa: CASSQGPTGDAYEQYF; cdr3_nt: TGCGCCAGCAGCCAAGGCCCAACAGGGGATGCCTACGAGCAGTACTTC
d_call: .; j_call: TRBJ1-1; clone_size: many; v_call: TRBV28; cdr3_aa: CASSSNTEAFF; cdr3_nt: TGTGCCAGCAGTTCGAACACTGAAGCTTTCTTT
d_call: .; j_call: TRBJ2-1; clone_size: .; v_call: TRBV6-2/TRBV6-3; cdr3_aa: CASSWDVYNEQFF; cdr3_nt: TGTGCCAGCAGTTGGGACGTCTACAATGAGCAGTTCTTC
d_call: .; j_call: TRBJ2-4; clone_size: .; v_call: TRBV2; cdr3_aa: CASSVWKGNIRYF; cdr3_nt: TGTGCCAGCAGTGTTTGGAAGGGAAACATTCGGTACTTC
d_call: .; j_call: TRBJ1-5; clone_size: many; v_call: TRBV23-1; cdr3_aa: CASSQYIQFYPDQPQHF; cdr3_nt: TGCGCCAGCAGTCAATACATACAATTTTATCCGGATCAGCCCCAGCATTTT
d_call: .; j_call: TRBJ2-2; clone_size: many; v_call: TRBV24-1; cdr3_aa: CATSGHDANTGELFF; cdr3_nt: TGTGCCACCAGTGGCCATGACGCGAACACCGGGGAGCTGTTTTTT
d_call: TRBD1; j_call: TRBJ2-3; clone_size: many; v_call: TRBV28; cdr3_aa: CASSPGQGAPDTQYF; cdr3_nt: TGTGCCAGCAGTCCCGGACAGGGGGCCCCAGATACGCAGTATTTT
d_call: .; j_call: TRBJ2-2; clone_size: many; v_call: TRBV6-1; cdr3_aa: CASSPGPGAELFF; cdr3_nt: TGTGCCAGCAGCCCCGGGCCTGGAGCGGAGCTGTTTTTT
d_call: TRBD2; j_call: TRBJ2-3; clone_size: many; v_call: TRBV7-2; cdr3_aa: CASSQGLAGYPSTDTQYF; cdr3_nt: TGTGCCAGCAGCCAGGGACTAGCGGGATATCCTAGCACAGATACGCAGTATTTT
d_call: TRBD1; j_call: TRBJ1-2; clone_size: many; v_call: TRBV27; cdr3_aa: CASASGTGGGGYTF; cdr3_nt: TGTGCCAGCGCCTCCGGGACAGGGGGCGGAGGCTACACCTTC
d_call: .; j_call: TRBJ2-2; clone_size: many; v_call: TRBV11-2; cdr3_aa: CASSLESSLLWELFF; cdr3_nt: TGTGCCAGCAGCTTAGAGAGCTCCTTACTCTGGGAGCTGTTTTTT
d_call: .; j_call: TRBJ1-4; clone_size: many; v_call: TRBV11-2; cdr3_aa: CASRGGPREKLFF; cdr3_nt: TGTGCCAGCAGAGGAGGGCCGAGGGAAAAACTGTTTTTT
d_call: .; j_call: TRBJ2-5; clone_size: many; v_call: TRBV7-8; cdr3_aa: CASSLILPGGTQETQYF; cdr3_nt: TGTGCCAGCAGCTTAATTCTCCCTGGCGGGACCCAAGAGACCCAGTACTTC
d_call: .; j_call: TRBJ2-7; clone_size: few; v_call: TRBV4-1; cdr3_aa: CASSGDSTYEQYF; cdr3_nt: TGCGCCAGCAGCGGGGACTCAACCTACGAGCAGTACTTC